This entry features one T cell receptor beta chain sequence. At least ten counts were recorded for this clonotype. No antigen is known for it. The sample holds no much larger clone one base away, and base qualities are not on file. This entry comes from a study of T cells after yellow fever vaccination (dated by TCRdb to between 2018 and 2020). For the study in its entirety: The SMART-Seq v4 Ultra Low Input RNA kit was used to prepare libraries from fractions with low cell numbers. Blood samples were taken at several timepoints before and after primary and secondary immunization, and bulk PBMC replicates and cell subsets were isolated. To follow T-cell clones before and after both primary and booster YFV17D yellow fever vaccination, bulk TCR alpha and beta repertoires underwent longitudinal sequencing. Two healthy male donors made up the cohort, one aged 18 to 29 years and the other aged 30 to 40 years. The research as a whole found: Compared with the primary T-cell response, the secondary T-cell response was weaker but faster, peaking on day 5 rather than day 15. Because abundant contaminating clonotypes from the bulk population could be contained in FACS-sorted repertoires, computational filtering was required. Most clones expanded after primary vaccination (about 95% of CD4 and 88% of CD8) were re-detected after the booster, suggesting that broad memory maintenance occurred. A small fraction of clonotypes showed up in both the CD4 and CD8 compartments, probably as a result of convergent recombination. Only a couple of donors were included in the study, so the extent to which the findings can be generalized is limited.

The treatment or condition label on this specimen signifies: live attenuated yellow fever vaccine strain. A standard Ficoll-Paque protocol was used to isolate PBMCs from peripheral blood. Dynabeads CD4 and CD8 positive selection kits were used to isolate CD4 and CD8 T-cell fractions. RNA was extracted with TriZol from bulk PBMCs, CD4 and CD8 fractions, and dextramer-positive and dextramer-negative fractions. TCR cDNA was synthesized by 5'RACE template switching, which introduced a universal primer site and unique molecular identifiers. Priming for cDNA synthesis came from both the TCR alpha and TCR beta constant segments. Libraries were amplified in two PCR steps, with sample barcodes and sequencing adapters added in the second step. Sequencing of the libraries was done on either Illumina HiSeq 2500 (2x100 bp) or NovaSeq (2x150 bp). The study's own analysis went as follows. Reads were demultiplexed and collapsed into UMI consensus sequences with MIGEC, and V(D)J alignment was performed with MiXCR. Vaccine-responding clonotypes were identified with edgeR using replicate PBMC samples, with FDR below 0.01 and a log2 fold change above 5 up to day 15 being required. CD4 or CD8 identity was assigned to each bulk clonotype according to whether the clonotype was present at higher abundance in the sequenced CD4 repertoire or the sequenced CD8 repertoire. TCRdb itself trimmed the public reads at Q25 with fastp, ran MiXCR and retained productive beta chains. For every CDR3 protein sequence, its rows merge into one entry that carries the most common genes and DNA. For this entry, the V and J calls and clone size follow TCRdb and not the study's own pipeline. This sample lists around 100,000 distinct CDR3 sequences; 6.5% to 9% were detected once. 25% of the sample comes from the top ten.

The CDR3 numbers 15 residues from cysteine through phenylalanine. Only CDR3 DNA remains: 45 bases, in frame from the first base. V ends up 3 bases short and J 4 bases short, with an unmatched junction base count of 5. The source material was CD8+ T cells sorted from PBMCs, sampled 45 days after the yellow fever booster vaccination. This TCR derives from a man aged 30-40 years who received the YFV17D yellow fever vaccine. This chain joins TRBV12-3 or TRBV12-4 to TRBJ2-3; 9 bases in between match TRBD1. The CDR3 region reads CASSFTGTGSDTQYF. Here is the DNA: TGTGCCAGCAGTTTTACCGGGACAGGGTCAGATACGCAGTATTTT.